This passage covers 2 T cell receptor beta chains from one sample sequenced in a study of shared clonotypes between healthy human individuals. Using immunoSEQ multiplex PCR, the repertoire was profiled, and TCRdb retains in-frame clones only, with some absent. In the table there are approximately 810,000 clones, about 91% of which are singletons. CD45RO negativity and positive selection for CCR7 defined naive CD8 cells, a population that excluded terminally differentiated effector memory CD45RA+ cells. Sequences were obtained from naive CD8+ T cells sorted from blood. The receptor set was obtained from a man in his thirties or forties in good health.

V and J are TRBV6-5 and TRBJ2-3; TRBD1 might be the D (6 bases). The CDR3 runs to 13 residues. V gave up 6 bases and J gave up 11 bases, with 18 bases separating them. Germline assignment: CDR1 MNHEY and CDR2 SVGAGI. Written as DNA, the CDR3 is TGTGCCAGCAGCACCGGGACACCAGCTCAGCAGTATTTT. Encoded protein: CASSTGTPAQQYF.

This sequence joins TRBV11-2 and TRBJ2-7; either TRBD1 or TRBD2 may fit D (5 bases each). This CDR3 is 15 amino acids long. Germline values: CDR1 SGHAT, CDR2 FQNNGV. V dropped 5 bases and J dropped 4 bases, with 18 bases sitting between them. The CDR3 DNA reads as TGTGCCAGCAGCGGGGGAAGGGTCGGCGGGTACGAGCAGTACTTC. It codes for CASSGGRVGGYEQYF.